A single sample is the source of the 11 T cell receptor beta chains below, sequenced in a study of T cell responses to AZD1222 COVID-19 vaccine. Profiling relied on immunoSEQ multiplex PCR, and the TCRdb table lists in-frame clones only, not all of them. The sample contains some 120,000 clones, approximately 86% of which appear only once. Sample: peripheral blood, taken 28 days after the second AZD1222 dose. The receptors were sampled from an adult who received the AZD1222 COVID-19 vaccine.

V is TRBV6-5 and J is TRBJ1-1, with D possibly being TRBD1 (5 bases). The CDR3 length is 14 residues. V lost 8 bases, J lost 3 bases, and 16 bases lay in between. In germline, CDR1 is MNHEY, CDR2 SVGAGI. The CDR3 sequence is CASSWGELDTEAFF. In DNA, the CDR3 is TGTGCCAGCTCTTGGGGGGAGTTGGACACTGAAGCTTTCTTT.

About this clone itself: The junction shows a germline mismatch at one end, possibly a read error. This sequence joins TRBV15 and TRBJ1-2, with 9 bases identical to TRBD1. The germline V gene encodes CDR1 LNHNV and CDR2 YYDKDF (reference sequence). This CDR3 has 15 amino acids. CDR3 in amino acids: CATSRDRGQGVGYTF. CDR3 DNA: TGTGCCACCAGCCGAGACCGGGGACAGGGCGTTGGCTACACCTTC.

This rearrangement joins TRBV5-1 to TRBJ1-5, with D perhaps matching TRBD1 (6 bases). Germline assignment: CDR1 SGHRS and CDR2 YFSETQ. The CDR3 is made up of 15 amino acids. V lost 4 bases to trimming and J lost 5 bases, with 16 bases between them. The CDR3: CASSTNGDTHQPQHF. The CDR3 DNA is TGCGCCAGCAGCACTAACGGGGACACACATCAGCCCCAGCATTTT.

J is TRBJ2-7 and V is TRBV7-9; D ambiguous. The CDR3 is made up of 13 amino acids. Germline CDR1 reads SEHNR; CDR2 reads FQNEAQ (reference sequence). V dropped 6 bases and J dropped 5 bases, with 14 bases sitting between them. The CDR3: CASSIAQYHEQYF. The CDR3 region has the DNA TGTGCCAGCAGTATTGCCCAGTACCACGAGCAGTACTTC.

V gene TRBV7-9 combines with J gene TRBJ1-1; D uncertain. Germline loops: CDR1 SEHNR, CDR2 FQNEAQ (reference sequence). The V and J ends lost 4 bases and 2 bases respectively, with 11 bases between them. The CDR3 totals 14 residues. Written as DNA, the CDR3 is TGTGCCAGCAGCTCGCCCCCAGGCAACACTGAAGCTTTCTTT. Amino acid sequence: CASSSPPGNTEAFF.

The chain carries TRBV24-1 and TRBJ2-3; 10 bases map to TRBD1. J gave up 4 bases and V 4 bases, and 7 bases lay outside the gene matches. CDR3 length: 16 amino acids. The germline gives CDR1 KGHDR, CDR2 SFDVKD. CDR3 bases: TGTGCCACCAGTGACGCCGGGACAGGGGTGTCAGATACGCAGTATTTT. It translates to CATSDAGTGVSDTQYF.

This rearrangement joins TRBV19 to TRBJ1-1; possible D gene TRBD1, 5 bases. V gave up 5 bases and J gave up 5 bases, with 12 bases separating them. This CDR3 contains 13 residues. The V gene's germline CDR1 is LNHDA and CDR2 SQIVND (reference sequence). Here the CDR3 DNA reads TGTGCCAGTAGTCTGGGGGGACGGACTGAAGCTTTCTTT. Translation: CASSLGGRTEAFF.

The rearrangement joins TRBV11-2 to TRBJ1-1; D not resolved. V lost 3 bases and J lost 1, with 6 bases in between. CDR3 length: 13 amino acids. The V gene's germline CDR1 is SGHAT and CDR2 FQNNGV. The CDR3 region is CASSFTENTEAFF. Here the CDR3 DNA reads TGTGCCAGCAGCTTTACGGAGAACACTGAAGCTTTCTTT. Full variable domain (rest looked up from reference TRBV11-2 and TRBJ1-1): EAGVAQSPRYKIIEKRQSVAFWCNPISGHATLYWYQQILGQGPKLLIQFQNNGVVDDSQLPKDRFSAERLKGVDSTLKIQPAKLEDSAVYLCASSFTENTEAFFGQGTRLTVV.

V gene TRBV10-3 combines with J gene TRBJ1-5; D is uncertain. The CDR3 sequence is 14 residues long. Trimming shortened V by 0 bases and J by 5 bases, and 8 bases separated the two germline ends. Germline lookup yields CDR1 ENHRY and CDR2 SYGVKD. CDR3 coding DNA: TGTGCCATCAGTGAGTCCCCTAGGGATCAGCCCCAGCATTTT. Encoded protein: CAISESPRDQPQHF.

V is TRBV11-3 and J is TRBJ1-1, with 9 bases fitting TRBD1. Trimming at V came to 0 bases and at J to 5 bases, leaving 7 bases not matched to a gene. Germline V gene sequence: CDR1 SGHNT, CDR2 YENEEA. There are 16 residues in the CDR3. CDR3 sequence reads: CASSLERTGVWTEAFF. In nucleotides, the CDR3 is TGTGCCAGCAGCTTAGAGAGGACAGGGGTGTGGACTGAAGCTTTCTTT.

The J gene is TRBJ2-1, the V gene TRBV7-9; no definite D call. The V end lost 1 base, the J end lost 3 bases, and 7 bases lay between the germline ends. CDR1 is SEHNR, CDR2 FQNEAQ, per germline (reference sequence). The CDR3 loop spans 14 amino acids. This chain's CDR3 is CASSLVTGYNEQFF. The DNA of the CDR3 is TGTGCCAGCAGCTTAGTTACGGGCTACAATGAGCAGTTCTTC.